In this sample, the clone carrying this T cell receptor (beta chain) turned up a few times. The antigen is undetermined. This record comes from a study of T cells after yellow fever vaccination. Study results and limitations: CD4 and CD8 compartments shared a small share of clonotypes. Post-booster samples contained most primary-vaccination clones (about 96% CD4, 88% CD8).

5'RACE template switching produced TCR cDNA carrying a universal primer site and UMIs. In TCRdb, the 5' RACE reads were re-called with MiXCR into one record per CDR3 protein. This table holds fewer than 450,000 distinct CDR3 sequences, roughly 4% found once. Trimming left V 5 bases short and J 2 bases short, with 10 bases between. Germline CDR1 and CDR2: DFQATT and SNEGSKA (reference sequence). The CDR3 contains 13 residues. The sequence came from a man between 18 and 29 years old who received the YFV17D yellow fever vaccine. Specimen: PBMCs, collected 5 days after the yellow fever booster vaccination. V and J are TRBV20-1 and TRBJ1-5; D is possibly TRBD1 (6 bases). Here the CDR3 DNA reads TGCAGTGCTGACTCAGGGGGCAATCAGCCCCAGCATTTT. The encoded protein is CSADSGGNQPQHF.